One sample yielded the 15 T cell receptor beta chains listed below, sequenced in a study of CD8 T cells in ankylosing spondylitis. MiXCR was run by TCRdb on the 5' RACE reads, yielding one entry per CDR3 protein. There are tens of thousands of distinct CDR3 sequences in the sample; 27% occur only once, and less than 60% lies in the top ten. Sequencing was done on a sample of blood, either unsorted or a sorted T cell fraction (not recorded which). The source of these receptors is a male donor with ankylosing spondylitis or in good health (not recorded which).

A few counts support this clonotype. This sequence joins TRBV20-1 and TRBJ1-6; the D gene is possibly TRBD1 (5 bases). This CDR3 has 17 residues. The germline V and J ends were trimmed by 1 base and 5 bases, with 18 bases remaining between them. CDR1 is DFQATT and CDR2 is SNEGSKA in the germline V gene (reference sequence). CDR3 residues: CSARVSRGESHNSPLHF. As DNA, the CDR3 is TGCAGTGCTAGAGTATCGAGGGGAGAATCCCATAATTCACCCCTCCACTTT.

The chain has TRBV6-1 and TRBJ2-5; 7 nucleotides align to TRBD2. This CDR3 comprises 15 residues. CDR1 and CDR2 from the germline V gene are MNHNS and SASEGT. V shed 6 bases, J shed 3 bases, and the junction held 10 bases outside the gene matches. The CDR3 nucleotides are TGTGCCAGCAGGGGCATGAGGCTAGCGGAAGAGACCCAGTACTTC. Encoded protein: CASRGMRLAEETQYF.

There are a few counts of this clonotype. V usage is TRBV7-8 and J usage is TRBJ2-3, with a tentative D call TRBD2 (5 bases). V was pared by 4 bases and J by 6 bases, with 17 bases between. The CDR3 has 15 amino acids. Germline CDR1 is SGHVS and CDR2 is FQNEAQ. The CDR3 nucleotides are TGTGCCAGCAGCTCTGGACGCATCACTAGGGATACGCAGTATTTT. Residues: CASSSGRITRDTQYF.

DNA of the CDR3: TGTGCCAGCAGTTCAGGGCCGGACGCTGAAGCTTTCTTT. Translating it yields CASSSGPDAEAFF. The gene calls are TRBV6-4 and TRBJ1-1, with a tentative D call TRBD1 (5 bases). Germline-derived CDR1 and CDR2 are MRHNA and SNTAGT. Trimming removed 5 bases from V and 6 bases from J, with 13 bases in between. The CDR3 runs to 13 residues.

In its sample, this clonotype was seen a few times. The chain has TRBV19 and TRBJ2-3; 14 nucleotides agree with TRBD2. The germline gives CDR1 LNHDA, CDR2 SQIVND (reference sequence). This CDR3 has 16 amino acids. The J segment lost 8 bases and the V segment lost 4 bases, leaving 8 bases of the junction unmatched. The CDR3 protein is CASSTPTSGRAATQYF. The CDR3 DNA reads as TGTGCCAGTAGTACCCCGACTAGCGGGAGGGCCGCTACGCAGTATTTT.

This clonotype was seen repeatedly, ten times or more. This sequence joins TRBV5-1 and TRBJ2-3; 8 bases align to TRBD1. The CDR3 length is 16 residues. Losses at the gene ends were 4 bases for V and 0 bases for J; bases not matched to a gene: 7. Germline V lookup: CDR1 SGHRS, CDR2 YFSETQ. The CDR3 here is CASSIGTGKSTDTQYF. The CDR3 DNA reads TGCGCCAGCAGCATAGGGACAGGAAAGAGCACAGATACGCAGTATTTT.

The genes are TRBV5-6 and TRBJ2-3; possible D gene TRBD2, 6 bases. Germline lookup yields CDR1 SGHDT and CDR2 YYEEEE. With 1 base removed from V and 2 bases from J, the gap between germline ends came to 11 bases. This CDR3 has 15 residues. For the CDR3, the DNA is TGTGCCAGCAGCTTGAGCCAGGACTACACAGATACGCAGTATTTT. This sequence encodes CASSLSQDYTDTQYF.

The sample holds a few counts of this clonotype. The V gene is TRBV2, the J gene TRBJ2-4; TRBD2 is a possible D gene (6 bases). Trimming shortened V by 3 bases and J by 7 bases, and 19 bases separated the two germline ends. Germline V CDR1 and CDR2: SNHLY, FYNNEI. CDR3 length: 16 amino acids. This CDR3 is CASSDPQDYPTNIQYF. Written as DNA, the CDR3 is TGTGCCAGCAGTGATCCCCAGGACTACCCGACGAACATTCAGTACTTC.

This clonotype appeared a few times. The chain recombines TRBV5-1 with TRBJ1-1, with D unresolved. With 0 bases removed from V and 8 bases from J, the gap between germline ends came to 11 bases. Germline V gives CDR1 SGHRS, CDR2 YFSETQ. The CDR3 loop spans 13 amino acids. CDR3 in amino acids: CASSLGSRSEAFF. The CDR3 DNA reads TGCGCCAGCAGCTTGGGCAGCAGATCCGAAGCTTTCTTT.

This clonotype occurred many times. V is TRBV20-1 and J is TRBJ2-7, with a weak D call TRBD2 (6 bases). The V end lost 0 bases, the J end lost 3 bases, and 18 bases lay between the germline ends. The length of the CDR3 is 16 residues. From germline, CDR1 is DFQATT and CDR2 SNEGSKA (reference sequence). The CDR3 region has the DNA TGCAGTGCTAGAGATCGTCTTGGCGGGACTTTCTACGAGCAGTACGTC. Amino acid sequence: CSARDRLGGTFYEQYV.

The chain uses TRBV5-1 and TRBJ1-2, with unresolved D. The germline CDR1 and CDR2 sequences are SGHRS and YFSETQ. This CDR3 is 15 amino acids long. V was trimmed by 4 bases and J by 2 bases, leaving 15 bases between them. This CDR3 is CASSPVGRNNYGYTF. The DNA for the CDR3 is TGCGCCAGCAGCCCGGTGGGGAGAAACAACTATGGCTACACCTTC.

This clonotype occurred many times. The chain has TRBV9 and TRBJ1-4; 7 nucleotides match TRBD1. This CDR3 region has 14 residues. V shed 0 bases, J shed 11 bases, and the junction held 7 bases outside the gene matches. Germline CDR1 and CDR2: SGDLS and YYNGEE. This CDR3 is CASSVAGDSPKLFF. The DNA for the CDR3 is TGTGCCAGCAGCGTAGCTGGGGACAGTCCTAAACTGTTTTTT.

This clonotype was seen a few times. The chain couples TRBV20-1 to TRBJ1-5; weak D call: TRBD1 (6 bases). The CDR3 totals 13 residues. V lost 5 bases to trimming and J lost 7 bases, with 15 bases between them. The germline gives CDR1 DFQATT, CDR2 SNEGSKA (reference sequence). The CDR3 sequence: CSAGRGAGQPQHF. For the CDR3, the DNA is TGCAGTGCTGGAAGGGGGGCAGGGCAGCCCCAGCATTTT.

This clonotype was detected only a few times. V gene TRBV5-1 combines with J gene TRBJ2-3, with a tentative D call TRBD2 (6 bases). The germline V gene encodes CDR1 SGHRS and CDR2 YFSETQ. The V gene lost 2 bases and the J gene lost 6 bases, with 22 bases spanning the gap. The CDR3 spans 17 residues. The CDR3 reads CASSLLAGSSSVDTQYF. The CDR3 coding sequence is TGCGCCAGCAGCTTATTGGCGGGATCAAGTTCAGTTGATACGCAGTATTTT.

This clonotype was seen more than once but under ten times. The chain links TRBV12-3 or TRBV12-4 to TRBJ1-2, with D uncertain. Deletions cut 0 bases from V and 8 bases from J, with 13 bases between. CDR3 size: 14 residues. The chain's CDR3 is CASSLAEGRSGYTF. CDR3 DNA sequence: TGTGCCAGCAGTTTAGCAGAAGGGAGGAGCGGCTACACCTTC.